Each of the 26 T cell receptor beta chains below was sequenced from the same sample in a study of T-cell memory formation after mild COVID-19. In TCRdb, the 5' RACE reads were re-called with MiXCR into one record per CDR3 protein. The table records some 200,000 distinct CDR3 sequences, around 8.8% of them present only once. Sequenced material: PBMCs or a T cell subset sorted from them (not recorded which). Receptors originate from a young man who had mild COVID-19 (a few samples of this study predate the infection). Cell type and time point are not known.

This clonotype was seen ten or more times. This sequence joins TRBV6-2 or TRBV6-3 and TRBJ1-6, with D possibly TRBD1 on 6 matching bases. The germline CDR1 and CDR2 sequences are MNHEY and SVGEGT. With 2 bases removed from V and 13 bases from J, the gap between germline ends came to 15 bases. The CDR3 is 14 residues long. CDR3 sequence reads: CASSYPRPGDPLHF. The DNA of the CDR3 is TGTGCCAGCAGTTACCCTCGGCCAGGGGATCCCCTCCACTTT.

This clonotype was observed at least ten times. CDR3 in amino acids: CASSSYGLSRETQYF. CDR3 DNA: TGTGCCAGCAGTTCCTACGGACTTAGCCGGGAGACCCAGTACTTC. The genes are TRBV27 and TRBJ2-5; D may be TRBD2 (5 bases). Between the trimmed V and J ends, which lost 4 bases and 5 bases, there was a span of 17 bases. The CDR3 sequence is 15 residues long. Germline loops: CDR1 MNHEY, CDR2 SMNVEV (reference sequence).

The CDR3 region is CASSLGQKNIQYF. The CDR3 DNA sequence: TGTGCCAGCAGCTTAGGACAGAAAAACATTCAGTACTTC. The chain is built from TRBV7-9 and TRBJ2-4; possibly TRBD1 for D (5 bases). This CDR3 is 13 amino acids long. From germline, CDR1 is SEHNR and CDR2 FQNEAQ (reference sequence). V was cut by 1 base and J by 4 bases, with 5 bases left in between.

This clonotype appeared a few times. The rearrangement links TRBV6-5 to TRBJ1-5; D remains unclear. Germline V gene data show CDR1 as MNHEY and CDR2 as SVGAGI. The CDR3 runs 18 residues. Trimming pared 0 bases from V and 1 base from J, leaving 16 bases between. CDR3 loop: CASSYSIPGSDSNQPQHF. CDR3 sequence (DNA): TGTGCCAGCAGTTACTCGATCCCAGGTTCGGACAGCAATCAGCCCCAGCATTTT.

CDR3 in DNA: TGCAGCTTCCGGAAGACCGGGACTAGTCTTAATGAGCAGTTCTTC. Encoded protein: CSFRKTGTSLNEQFF. V is TRBV29-1 and J is TRBJ2-1; TRBD2 aligns across 8 bases. V lost 8 bases to trimming and J lost 7 bases; unmatched junction nucleotides: 16. Germline assignment: CDR1 SQVTM and CDR2 ANQGSEA. This CDR3 contains 15 residues.

This clonotype has a handful of counts. The V call is TRBV5-1, the J call TRBJ2-7, with D possibly being TRBD1 or TRBD2 (8 bases each). CDR1 is SGHRS, CDR2 YFSETQ, per germline. This CDR3 spans 18 amino acids. V lost 4 bases to trimming and J lost 4 bases, with 27 bases between them. The CDR3 is CASSPVGTGGLAVYEQYF. For the CDR3, the DNA is TGCGCCAGCAGCCCGGTGGGGACAGGAGGACTAGCCGTATACGAGCAGTACTTC.

This chain joins TRBV5-5 and TRBJ2-1, with D unclear. CDR1 is SGHKS and CDR2 is YYEKEE in the germline V gene (reference sequence). Trimming left V 0 bases short and J 10 bases short, with 8 bases between. The CDR3 consists of 12 residues. CDR3 loop: CASSLAVGEQFF. The CDR3 nucleotides are TGTGCCAGCAGCTTGGCCGTCGGGGAGCAGTTCTTC.

The V and J genes are TRBV6-6 and TRBJ1-3; 7 bases match TRBD1. CDR1 and CDR2 from the germline V gene are MNHNY and SVGAGI (reference sequence). This CDR3 contains 14 residues. The J segment lost 3 bases and the V segment lost 7 bases, leaving 6 bases of the junction unmatched. CDR3 DNA sequence: TGTGCCAGCACCGGGACAGCGAATGGAAACACCATATATTTT. Residues: CASTGTANGNTIYF.

This clonotype appeared a few times. The chain has TRBV5-4 and TRBJ2-5; TRBD1 aligns across 7 bases. This CDR3 region has 15 residues. J gave up 5 bases and V 5 bases, and 12 bases lay outside the gene matches. Germline assignment: CDR1 SGHNT and CDR2 YYREEE (reference sequence). CDR3 nucleotide sequence: TGTGCCAGCAGATTACAGGGGCGAGGTCTTGAGACCCAGTACTTC. Protein sequence: CASRLQGRGLETQYF.

Ten or more counts support this clonotype. V and J are TRBV4-2 and TRBJ2-5; TRBD1 matches 8 bases. Germline V lookup: CDR1 LGHNA, CDR2 YNFKEQ. Unmatched junction bases numbered 7, after V lost 2 bases and J lost 5 bases. CDR3 length: 15 residues. CDR3 sequence: CASSQTPTGDETQYF. Written as DNA, the CDR3 is TGTGCCAGCAGCCAAACCCCGACAGGGGACGAGACCCAGTACTTC.

This clonotype was observed a few times. The gene calls are TRBV9 and TRBJ2-5; 8 nucleotides match TRBD2. Germline V gene lookup returns CDR1 SGDLS and CDR2 YYNGEE. The CDR3 runs to 15 residues. The V segment lost 2 bases and the J segment 4 bases; nucleotides outside the gene matches: 7. The CDR3 DNA sequence: TGTGCCAGCAGCGTCGGCGGGGGGCCGGCAGAGACCCAGTACTTC. Its protein is CASSVGGGPAETQYF. The full variable domain, its missing parts supplied by reference TRBV9 and TRBJ2-5, is DSGVTQTPKHLITATGQRVTLRCSPRSGDLSVYWYQQSLDQGLQFLIQYYNGEERAKGNILERFSAQQFPDLHSELNLSSLELGDSALYFCASSVGGGPAETQYFGPGTRLLVL.

In this sample, this clonotype turned up many times. CDR3 DNA: TGTGCCAGCACCCTCAGGGGACAAACCAATCAGCCCCAGCATTTT. It translates to CASTLRGQTNQPQHF. The V gene is TRBV5-6, the J gene TRBJ1-5; D perhaps matches TRBD1 (6 bases). This CDR3 is 15 amino acids long. Trimming removed 6 bases from V and 3 bases from J, with 16 bases in between. Germline values: CDR1 SGHDT, CDR2 YYEEEE.

This clonotype was counted at least ten times. The chain carries TRBV29-1 and TRBJ2-7, with 7 bases fitting TRBD1. The V gene's germline CDR1 is SQVTM and CDR2 ANQGSEA. This CDR3 is 13 amino acids long. V dropped 5 bases and J dropped 4; count of bases not matched to a gene: 8. CDR3 loop: CSVSSKQGYEQYF. For the CDR3, the DNA is TGCAGCGTTTCGTCAAAACAGGGGTACGAGCAGTACTTC.

The chain combines TRBV5-6 with TRBJ2-7; D may be TRBD1 (6 bases). Trimming shortened V by 0 bases and J by 5 bases, and 9 bases separated the two germline ends. The germline CDR1 and CDR2 sequences are SGHDT and YYEEEE. The CDR3 is 13 residues long. The CDR3 here is CASSLVQGHEQYF. For the CDR3, the DNA is TGTGCCAGCAGCTTGGTCCAGGGGCACGAGCAGTACTTC.

This clonotype has only a few counts. V gene TRBV4-2 combines with J gene TRBJ2-5, with 11 bases matching TRBD2. The CDR3 has 15 residues. Unmatched junction bases numbered 6, after V lost 4 bases and J lost 5 bases. CDR1 is LGHNA, CDR2 YNFKEQ, per germline. CDR3 sequence: CASSLSGGAGETQYF. The CDR3 DNA sequence: TGTGCCAGCAGCCTTAGCGGGGGGGCCGGTGAGACCCAGTACTTC.

This sequence joins TRBV4-1 and TRBJ2-6, with TRBD1 as a possible D gene (5 bases). From germline, CDR1 is MGHRA and CDR2 YSYEKL. V was shortened by 4 bases and J by 2 bases, with 9 bases between the two germline ends. This CDR3 region has 15 residues. The CDR3 here is CASSRQFPGANVLTF. CDR3 bases: TGCGCCAGCAGCCGACAGTTCCCTGGGGCCAACGTCCTGACTTTC.

This sequence joins TRBV20-1 and TRBJ2-7; unclear D gene. Germline CDR1 DFQATT, CDR2 SNEGSKA (reference sequence). V lost 5 bases and J 2 bases, leaving 16 bases between the germline ends. The CDR3 runs to 14 residues. CDR3 coding DNA: TGCAGTGCTCGCGTGGATTTCCGAACCTACGAGCAGTACTTC. This sequence encodes CSARVDFRTYEQYF.

V and J are TRBV7-9 and TRBJ2-7, with no clear D. Trimming pared 4 bases from V and 2 bases from J, leaving 12 bases between. This CDR3 has 14 amino acids. In germline, CDR1 is SEHNR, CDR2 FQNEAQ (reference sequence). As DNA, the CDR3 is TGTGCCAGCAGCTACAGTGACGGACCCTACGAGCAGTACGTC. Translating it yields CASSYSDGPYEQYV.

This clonotype has a count of ten or more. The chain is built from TRBV7-9 and TRBJ2-5, with D hard to call. Germline values: CDR1 SEHNR, CDR2 FQNEAQ (reference sequence). Trimming stripped 8 bases from V and 0 bases from J, with 16 bases between. The CDR3 contains 15 residues. CDR3 in amino acids: CASGIDIGYQETQYF. The CDR3 DNA reads TGTGCCAGCGGGATCGACATCGGTTACCAAGAGACCCAGTACTTC.

The chain uses TRBV5-1 and TRBJ1-4, with 10 bases that match TRBD1. In germline, CDR1 is SGHRS, CDR2 YFSETQ. The CDR3 is made up of 16 amino acids. J gave up 5 bases and V 4 bases, and 8 bases lay outside the gene matches. The CDR3 DNA reads as TGCGCCAGCAGCCAAACCGGACAGGGGGACAATGAAAAACTGTTTTTT. It yields the protein CASSQTGQGDNEKLFF.

This clonotype was seen more than once but under ten times. The chain has TRBV10-3 and TRBJ1-5, with 10 bases aligning to TRBD1. The CDR3 has 14 amino acids. After removal of 6 bases from V and 4 bases from J, the junction contained 3 bases not matched to a gene. Germline V gives CDR1 ENHRY, CDR2 SYGVKD. The CDR3, as DNA: TGTGCCATCAGCGGGGGACAGGGGAATCAGCCCCAGCATTTT. Translating it yields CAISGGQGNQPQHF.

V is TRBV6-2 or TRBV6-3 and J is TRBJ2-7; no reliable D call. The CDR3 spans 12 residues. CDR1 is MNHEY and CDR2 is SVGEGT in the germline V gene. The V gene lost 5 bases and the J gene lost 7 bases, with 12 bases spanning the gap. CDR3: CASSQQMREQYV. The CDR3 DNA follows: TGTGCCAGCAGTCAGCAGATGCGTGAGCAGTACGTC.

This clonotype showed up many times. The chain links TRBV4-3 to TRBJ1-1; 7 nucleotides align to TRBD1. Germline V gene sequence: CDR1 LGHNA, CDR2 YSLEER. The length of the CDR3 is 17 residues. The V gene end was trimmed by 0 bases and the J gene end by 5 bases; junction bases not matched to a gene: 12. CDR3 in amino acids: CASSQEIGQTGSTEAFF. CDR3 DNA: TGCGCCAGCAGCCAAGAGATAGGCCAGACAGGGAGTACTGAAGCTTTCTTT.

This clonotype was recorded many times. The rearrangement uses TRBV12-3 or TRBV12-4 and TRBJ2-7; D remains ambiguous. V lost 1 base and J 5 bases, leaving 9 bases between the germline ends. This CDR3 has 13 residues. In DNA form, the CDR3 reads TGTGCCAGCAGTTTAGGCGAGTCCGACGAGCAGTACGTC. Protein product: CASSLGESDEQYV.

There are many counts of this clonotype. The chain employs TRBV12-3 or TRBV12-4 and TRBJ2-3; D is ambiguous. This CDR3 has 12 residues. V lost 3 bases, J lost 6 bases, and 7 bases lay in between. CDR3: CASSLTVDTQYF. The CDR3 DNA follows: TGTGCCAGCAGTTTGACTGTCGATACGCAGTATTTT.

The table lists this clonotype with many counts. The V gene is TRBV7-2, the J gene TRBJ1-3, with 7 bases that match TRBD1. V shed 4 bases, J shed 7 bases, and the junction held 7 bases outside the gene matches. The CDR3 is 14 residues long. Germline V gene sequence: CDR1 SGHTA, CDR2 FQGNSA. CDR3 region: CASSSHRGENTIYF. The DNA of the CDR3 is TGTGCCAGCAGCTCCCACAGGGGTGAGAACACCATATATTTT.